The following is a T cell receptor (beta chain) sequence with its context. What it binds is unknown. These data are taken from a study of T cells after yellow fever vaccination. The wider study: SMART-Seq v4 Ultra Low Input served to prepare low-cell-number fractions. Study results and caveats: In FACS-sorted repertoires, abundant clonotypes from the bulk population could appear as contaminants. Faster peaking, at day 5 versus 15, marked a secondary response that was weaker.

TCRdb processed the 5' RACE reads anew with MiXCR; each CDR3 protein has one entry. In the table there are 300,000 to 400,000 distinct CDR3 sequences, approximately 13% of which are singletons. The CDR3 length is 19 residues. Germline CDR1 DFQATT, CDR2 SNEGSKA (reference sequence). Losses at the gene ends were 6 bases for V and 2 bases for J; bases not matched to a gene: 14. The chain combines TRBV20-1 with TRBJ1-6; 12 bases line up with TRBD1. The sequenced sample was CD4+ T cells sorted from PBMCs, obtained 15 days after the yellow fever booster vaccination. The source of this sequence is a young man who received the YFV17D yellow fever vaccine. CDR3 bases: TGCAGTGCGAGGGACAGGGGGCACCCATCTAGGCCCTATAATTCACCCCTCCACTTT. Protein: CSARDRGHPSRPYNSPLHF.